These 25 T cell receptor beta chains share one sample of origin, sequenced in a study of OX40 agonist ivuxolimab in advanced cancers. The protocol was immunoSEQ multiplex PCR, while the TCRdb copy is restricted to in-frame clones and leaves out a portion. The table records more than 50,000 clones, over 65% of them present only once. This specimen consisted of CD4+ or CD8+ T cells sorted from blood, obtained in a trial of the OX40 agonist ivuxolimab. The receptor source for this set is an adult with an advanced solid tumor such as melanoma, head and neck, liver or kidney cancer.

V is TRBV19 and J is TRBJ2-3, with 9 bases fitting TRBD2. The CDR3 contains 15 residues. CDR1 is LNHDA, CDR2 SQIVND, per germline (reference sequence). Trimming at V came to 5 bases and at J to 3 bases, leaving 6 bases not matched to a gene. The CDR3 loop reads CASSGLATGTDTQYF. CDR3 bases: TGTGCCAGTAGTGGACTAGCGACGGGTACAGATACGCAGTATTTT. The full variable domain, in which reference TRBV19 and TRBJ2-3 provide the parts outside the CDR3, is DGGITQSPKYLFRKEGQNVTLSCEQNLNHDAMYWYRQDPGQGLRLIYYSQIVNDFQKGDIAEGYSVSREKKESFPLTVTSAQKNPTAFYLCASSGLATGTDTQYFGPGTRLTVL.

The chain is built from TRBV6-1 and TRBJ2-1; 12 positions agree with TRBD1. V dropped 2 bases and J dropped 6; count of bases not matched to a gene: 2. The V gene's germline CDR1 is MNHNS and CDR2 SASEGT. The CDR3 has 15 amino acids. The CDR3, as DNA: TGTGCCAGCAGTGAACGGGACAGGGGGCCCAATGAGCAGTTCTTC. Residues: CASSERDRGPNEQFF.

The rearrangement uses TRBV5-5 and TRBJ2-5; 10 bases are a match to TRBD2. V lost 6 bases to trimming and J lost 1 base; unmatched junction nucleotides: 6. Germline V CDR1 and CDR2: SGHKS, YYEKEE (reference sequence). The CDR3 is 15 amino acids. The DNA of the CDR3 is TGTGCCAGCACCAGACTAGCGGGTCTCCAAGAGACCCAGTACTTC. This translates into CASTRLAGLQETQYF.

This sequence joins TRBV6-1 and TRBJ2-6; no definite D call. Trimming stripped 6 bases from V and 4 bases from J, with 10 bases between. The CDR3 runs to 14 residues. From germline, CDR1 is MNHNS and CDR2 SASEGT. In DNA, the CDR3 is TGTGCCAGCAGGACGGACGTCGGGGCCAACGTCCTGACTTTC. Encoded protein: CASRTDVGANVLTF.

The chain joins TRBV7-8 to TRBJ1-6; 8 bases are shared with TRBD1. Germline CDR1 and CDR2: SGHVS and FQNEAQ. The CDR3 length is 14 residues. J lost 5 bases, V lost 5 bases, and 2 bases had no gene match. The CDR3 coding sequence is TGTGCCAGCAGCCGGGACAGGAATAATTCACCCCTCCACTTT. This gives the protein CASSRDRNNSPLHF.

The CDR3 reads CASSVRLAGGTDTQYF. The CDR3 DNA reads as TGTGCCAGCAGCGTTCGACTAGCGGGGGGAACAGATACGCAGTATTTT. The chain couples TRBV9 to TRBJ2-3; 13 bases line up with TRBD2. The ends lost 2 bases at V and 3 bases at J; junction bases unmatched: 3. This CDR3 spans 16 amino acids. CDR1 and CDR2 (germline): SGDLS, YYNGEE.

This clone was counted a few times. The rearrangement uses TRBV9 and TRBJ2-2, with a tentative D call TRBD2 (6 bases). V gave up 4 bases and J gave up 2 bases, with 15 bases separating them. This CDR3 has 16 amino acids. Germline-derived CDR1 and CDR2 are SGDLS and YYNGEE. The CDR3 sequence: CASSINPGLNTGELFF. As DNA, the CDR3 is TGTGCCAGCAGCATCAATCCGGGACTCAACACCGGGGAGCTGTTTTTT. Together with reference TRBV9 and TRBJ2-2, the CDR3 gives the full variable domain: DSGVTQTPKHLITATGQRVTLRCSPRSGDLSVYWYQQSLDQGLQFLIQYYNGEERAKGNILERFSAQQFPDLHSELNLSSLELGDSALYFCASSINPGLNTGELFFGEGSRLTVL.

This sequence joins TRBV4-1 and TRBJ2-1; 11 positions match TRBD2. Germline CDR1 and CDR2: MGHRA and YSYEKL. The J segment lost 6 bases and the V segment lost 0 bases, leaving 7 bases of the junction unmatched. CDR3 size: 17 residues. In nucleotides, the CDR3 is TGCGCCAGCAGCCAAGAAAGGGAGACTAGCGGGACCAATGAGCAGTTCTTC. It is translated as CASSQERETSGTNEQFF.

This sequence joins TRBV7-9 and TRBJ2-5, with D tentatively TRBD2 (5 bases). Germline lookup yields CDR1 SEHNR and CDR2 FQNEAQ (reference sequence). Trimming stripped 11 bases from V and 5 bases from J, with 18 bases between. This CDR3 comprises 13 residues. This CDR3 is CAPWVGEGETQYF. CDR3 sequence (DNA): TGTGCCCCCTGGGTCGGGGAAGGGGAGACCCAGTACTTC.

The rearrangement joins TRBV27 to TRBJ1-4; no clear D. The CDR3 runs 14 residues. Per the germline V gene, CDR1 is MNHEY and CDR2 is SMNVEV (reference sequence). Trimming left V 5 bases short and J 0 bases short, with 7 bases between. The CDR3 loop is CASSAAATNEKLFF. CDR3 nucleotide sequence: TGTGCCAGCAGTGCAGCAGCAACTAATGAAAAACTGTTTTTT.

The rearrangement joins TRBV12-5 to TRBJ2-3; D gene ambiguous. The CDR3 runs 14 residues. Deletions cut 2 bases from V and 6 bases from J, with 12 bases between. Germline-derived CDR1 and CDR2 are LGHNT and FRNRAP. The CDR3 region has the DNA TGTGCTAGTGGTTTGCCGGCAGGCGCCGATACGCAGTATTTT. Translated, it gives CASGLPAGADTQYF.

The genes are TRBV27 and TRBJ1-1; possibly TRBD1 for D (5 bases). V was pared by 5 bases and J by 4 bases, with 20 bases between. Germline loops: CDR1 MNHEY, CDR2 SMNVEV (reference sequence). CDR3 length: 16 amino acids. The CDR3 DNA reads TGTGCCAGCAGTCAGGGCGGTATCCGGGTGGGCACTGAAGCTTTCTTT. Its translation is CASSQGGIRVGTEAFF.

This clone was seen only once. This chain links TRBV5-1 with TRBJ1-3, with D maybe TRBD1 (5 bases). Trimming pared 3 bases from V and 4 bases from J, leaving 14 bases between. Germline CDR1 reads SGHRS; CDR2 reads YFSETQ. The CDR3 totals 15 residues. The CDR3 nucleotides are TGCGCCAGCAGCTCTCCGGGAGGGGCCGGAAACACCATATATTTT. It codes for CASSSPGGAGNTIYF.

This clone was detected only once. The J gene is TRBJ1-3, the V gene TRBV2; TRBD1 is a possible D gene (6 bases). Germline-derived CDR1 and CDR2 are SNHLY and FYNNEI. CDR3 length equals 14 residues. V dropped 5 bases and J dropped 0 bases, with 8 bases sitting between them. The CDR3 bases are TGTGCCAGCAGTCCAGGGGCCTCTGGAAACACCATATATTTT. It yields the protein CASSPGASGNTIYF. Full variable domain (outside the CDR3, taken from reference TRBV2 and TRBJ1-3): EPEVTQTPSHQVTQMGQEVILRCVPISNHLYFYWYRQILGQKVEFLVSFYNNEISEKSEIFDDQFSVERPDGSNFTLKIRSTKLEDSAMYFCASSPGASGNTIYFGEGSWLTVV.

The chain recombines TRBV7-6 with TRBJ2-7, with D tentatively TRBD2 (6 bases). CDR1 and CDR2 (germline): SGHVS, FNYEAQ. The CDR3 sequence is 15 residues long. V was cut by 5 bases and J by 1 base, with 15 bases left in between. The CDR3 DNA reads TGTGCCAGCAGCCAAGGAGGGGTCCATTCCTACGAGCAGTACTTC. Translation gives CASSQGGVHSYEQYF.

The J gene is TRBJ1-1, the V gene TRBV29-1, with 7 nucleotides matching TRBD1. CDR1 SQVTM and CDR2 ANQGSEA come from the germline V gene. Trimming took 6 bases from V and 1 from J; bases not matched to a gene: 5. This CDR3 comprises 13 residues. The DNA for the CDR3 is TGCAGCGTCGGTGGGACAGCGAACACTGAAGCTTTCTTT. Its protein product is CSVGGTANTEAFF.

V is TRBV9 and J is TRBJ2-7; no clear D. Trimming took off 0 bases at V and 1 base at J, with 11 bases between the two ends. Per germline, CDR1 SGDLS and CDR2 YYNGEE. This CDR3 spans 15 amino acids. The CDR3 coding sequence is TGTGCCAGCAGCGTAGACCCTCAGGAGTCCTACGAGCAGTACTTC. As protein: CASSVDPQESYEQYF.

This chain joins TRBV7-2 and TRBJ2-5; tentative D call: TRBD2 (5 bases). CDR1 is SGHTA, CDR2 FQGNSA, per germline. There are 13 residues in the CDR3. Trimming cost V 1 base and J 5 bases, with 8 bases left between them. The CDR3 DNA reads as TGTGCCAGCAGCTTAGGACTATGGGAGACCCAGTACTTC. Its protein is CASSLGLWETQYF.

The chain combines TRBV20-1 with TRBJ2-1; D not certain. This CDR3 spans 11 amino acids. Germline V gene sequence: CDR1 DFQATT, CDR2 SNEGSKA (reference sequence). V was shortened by 0 bases and J by 8 bases, with 5 bases between the two germline ends. The CDR3 nucleotides read TGCAGTGCTAGAGATTGGGATGAGCAGTTCTTC. Its translation is CSARDWDEQFF.

The gene calls are TRBV9 and TRBJ1-2, with TRBD1 matching 7 bases. The CDR3 sequence is 17 residues long. Germline V gene sequence: CDR1 SGDLS, CDR2 YYNGEE. The V gene end was trimmed by 0 bases and the J gene end by 8 bases; junction bases not matched to a gene: 16. The CDR3 DNA reads as TGTGCCAGCAGCGTAGGTCGCCGGGCCGTCAGGGGGAGCGGCTACACCTTC. Translated: CASSVGRRAVRGSGYTF.

The genes are TRBV5-1 and TRBJ2-7; possible D gene TRBD2, 6 bases. Trimming stripped 4 bases from V and 3 bases from J, with 14 bases between. The germline V gene encodes CDR1 SGHRS and CDR2 YFSETQ. This CDR3 is 14 amino acids long. CDR3 bases: TGCGCCAGCAGCCTCTATCAGACTAGCTACGAGCAGTACTTC. This codes for CASSLYQTSYEQYF.

Details on this clone: Other DNA sequences in this specimen translate into the identical CDR3. The rearrangement uses TRBV7-2 and TRBJ1-5; D may be TRBD1 (6 bases). This CDR3 comprises 16 residues. From germline, CDR1 is SGHTA and CDR2 FQGNSA. Between the trimmed V and J ends, which lost 3 bases and 1 base, there was a span of 13 bases. The CDR3 loop is CASSFWGRGSNQPQHF. CDR3 nucleotides: TGTGCCAGCAGCTTCTGGGGGCGTGGGAGCAATCAGCCCCAGCATTTT.

The chain has TRBV7-2 and TRBJ2-3; 13 nucleotides agree with TRBD2. Germline lookup yields CDR1 SGHTA and CDR2 FQGNSA. This CDR3 is built from 16 residues. Germline trimming cut 5 bases from V and 6 bases from J; bases unmatched to any gene: 8. The CDR3 DNA sequence: TGTGCCAGCAGCGTTACTAGCGGGGGGGGACGTGATACGCAGTATTTT. The encoded protein is CASSVTSGGGRDTQYF.

V usage is TRBV2 and J usage is TRBJ2-5; 8 bases map to TRBD1. J gave up 5 bases and V 6 bases, and 11 bases lay outside the gene matches. Germline CDR1 SNHLY, CDR2 FYNNEI. This CDR3 has 15 amino acids. The CDR3 bases are TGTGCCAGCAGGGGGAGAGGCAGGGGGCAGGAGACCCAGTACTTC. It translates to CASRGRGRGQETQYF.

CDR3 in amino acids: CASSPLQGTSGSPLHF. The CDR3 DNA follows: TGTGCCAGCTCACCACTACAGGGGACCTCGGGCTCACCCCTCCACTTT. The chain recombines TRBV18 with TRBJ1-6, with TRBD1 matching over 7 bases. V shed 1 base, J shed 10 bases, and the junction held 10 bases outside the gene matches. The CDR3 totals 16 residues. Germline CDR1 is KGHSH and CDR2 is LQKENI.